This T cell receptor beta chain is drawn from a study of human CD8 memory T cell subsets. Study findings and constraints: Chao1 was used to estimate diversity, and its estimates suggested stem-like memory T cells were more diverse than precursor exhausted T cells. Beta chains of the T cell receptor were the only chains the study sequenced.

In germline, CDR1 is MDHEN, CDR2 SYDVKM. CDR3 length: 14 residues. Notes on this clonotype: Its target is unknown.

For stem-like memory CD8+ T cells (TSTEM), the phenotype was CCR7+ PD-1- TIGIT-. Total CD8+ T cells were enriched by negative magnetic separation. Scientists made TCR beta libraries using UMI-labeled 5' RACE. Using the 5' RACE reads, TCRdb records one entry per CDR3 protein without DNA. The table gives more than 10,000 distinct CDR3 sequences; the top ten clones make up 15% of it. The sample consisted of CD8+ stem-like memory T cells (TSCM and TCM) sorted from PBMCs. Subset denoted: stem-like memory CD8 T cells (TSTEM), CCR7+ PD-1- TIGIT-. The rearrangement joins TRBV28 to TRBJ2-1; the D call of TRBD1 rests on TCRdb alone, since no DNA is present to check it. This receptor was identified in a human donor in good health. The CDR3 is CASTGDLSYNEQFF.